A selection of T cell receptor beta chains follows, all from one sample in a study of blood T cells in healthy people across ages. TCRdb reprocessed the 5' RACE reads with MiXCR, giving one entry per CDR3 protein. The sample includes almost 550,000 distinct CDR3 sequences, 24% of them seen just once. These same data were also listed under a study on T cells of mothers and their children.

Sequenced sample: blood. The receptors shown here come from a boy aged 10-17 years in good health. CDR3s include the opening cysteine and the closing phenylalanine or tryptophan. A D gene is named only where the DNA matches it firmly. The size entry is marked missing in some rows and otherwise reads once, few, many or a size class.

>NA|TRBJ2-1|TRBD2|TRBV14
TGTGCCAGCAGCCAAAACGTGGGACTAGCGGGAGGGCCAAATGAGCAGTTCTTC
CASSQNVGLAGGPNEQFF
>few|TRBJ2-5|NA|TRBV11-2
TGTGCCAGCAGCTTGGGGACTTTTCAAGAGACCCAGTGCTTC
CASSLGTFQETQCF
>NA|TRBJ2-3|NA|TRBV15
TGTGCCACCAGCAGAGATATGACGCGGTACACAGATACGCAGTATTTT
CATSRDMTRYTDTQYF
>NA|TRBJ2-1|TRBD2|TRBV6-2/TRBV6-3
TGTGCCACCAAGACTAGCGGGACCAGGAATGAGCAGTTCTTC
CATKTSGTRNEQFF
>NA|TRBJ2-2|NA|TRBV6-5
TGTGCCGGCACTAACACCGGGGAGCTGTTTTTT
CAGTNTGELFF
>NA|TRBJ1-5|TRBD1|TRBV19
TGTGCCAGTAGTATGACACAGGGGCACCAGCCCCAGCATTTT
CASSMTQGHQPQHF
>many|TRBJ2-2|NA|TRBV4-1
TGCGCCAGCAGCCCGAGTCCGGGGGAGCTGTTTTTT
CASSPSPGELFF
>few|TRBJ2-5|NA|TRBV27
TGTGCCAGCAAGGCTAGCGAGCAAGAGACCCAGTACTTC
CASKASEQETQYF
>NA|TRBJ1-2|NA|TRBV3-1
TGTGCCAGCAGCCAAGATGTATCCGCAAACTATGGCTACACCTTC
CASSQDVSANYGYTF
>NA|TRBJ2-5|NA|TRBV12-3/TRBV12-4
TGTGCCAGCAGTTCAATAAGAGAGACCCAGTACTTC
CASSSIRETQYF
>NA|TRBJ2-3|TRBD2|TRBV5-1
TGCGCCAGCAGCTTGGAAGAGGGAGGGAGAGATACGCAGTATTTT
CASSLEEGGRDTQYF
>few|TRBJ2-5|TRBD2|TRBV2
TGTGCCAGCACCCGAAGGGCTAGCGGGGGCCTCTCCATCGGCGAGACCCAGTACTTC
CASTRRASGGLSIGETQYF
>few|TRBJ2-7|NA|TRBV10-3
TGTGCCATCAATCCCTCCTACGAGCAGTACTTC
CAINPSYEQYF
>NA|TRBJ2-1|NA|TRBV12-3/TRBV12-4
TGTGCCAGCAGTTTAACAGTTTCCTACAATGAGCAGTTCTTC
CASSLTVSYNEQFF
>few|TRBJ1-5|NA|TRBV6-1
TGTGCCAGCACCGAGGGGGGAAATCAGCCCCAGCATTTT
CASTEGGNQPQHF
>NA|TRBJ2-7|TRBD1|TRBV6-6
TGTGCCAGCTCAATCTCAGGACAGGGGGAGGACGAGCAGTACTTC
CASSISGQGEDEQYF
>NA|TRBJ1-2|TRBD1|TRBV3-1
TGTGCCAGCAGCCAAGGAACAGGGGAGTATGGCTACACCTTC
CASSQGTGEYGYTF
>many|TRBJ2-5|NA|TRBV7-9
TGTGCCAGCACCTTTGGAGAGACCCAGTACTTC
CASTFGETQYF
>NA|TRBJ2-5|NA|TRBV28
TGTGCCGGCAGTTTAAGGGCGGGACAAGAGACCCAGTACTTC
CAGSLRAGQETQYF
>NA|TRBJ1-3|NA|TRBV27
TGTGCCAGCAGTACCTCGCACAGGCGCTCTGGAAACACCATATATTTT
CASSTSHRRSGNTIYF
>few|TRBJ1-4|NA|TRBV20-1
TGCAGTGCTACCTATCGGACAGTGAAGAATGAAAAACTGTTTTTT
CSATYRTVKNEKLFF
>NA|TRBJ1-3|NA|TRBV3-1
TGTGCCAGCAGCCCTCAATTGATGGGAAGTGGAAACACCATATATTTT
CASSPQLMGSGNTIYF
>NA|TRBJ1-2|NA|TRBV20-1
TGCAGTGCTAGAGATCTGCCAGGGGTTGATGACTATGGCTACACCTTC
CSARDLPGVDDYGYTF
>NA|TRBJ2-5|NA|TRBV7-2
TGTGCCAGCAGTCCCTCGACAGCCAACCAAGAGACCCAGTACTTC
CASSPSTANQETQYF
>few|TRBJ2-7|TRBD2|TRBV14
TGTGCCAGCAAGCTAGCGGGAGGCTACGAGCAGTACTTC
CASKLAGGYEQYF
>NA|TRBJ2-7|TRBD2|TRBV2
TGTGCCAGCAGTGCCGCGACTAGCGGGAGCGAGCAGTACTTC
CASSAATSGSEQYF
>few|TRBJ1-6|NA|TRBV28
TGTGCCAGCAGTTTTATGGTCAGGAGCTCCTATAATTCACCCCTCCACTTT
CASSFMVRSSYNSPLHF
>NA|TRBJ2-3|TRBD2|TRBV7-4
TGTGCCAGCAGCCTGACCACGCCGTGGCTAGCGGGAGGGACTAGCACAGATACGCAGTATTTT
CASSLTTPWLAGGTSTDTQYF
>few|TRBJ1-5|TRBD1|TRBV6-6
TGTGCCAGCAGTTACGGTAGACAGGGGCGTCAGCCCCAGCATTTT
CASSYGRQGRQPQHF
>NA|TRBJ2-3|NA|TRBV6-2/TRBV6-3
TGTGCCAGCAGTCCCGGGGGACGACCTAGCACAGATACGCAGTATTTT
CASSPGGRPSTDTQYF
>few|TRBJ1-1|NA|TRBV6-5
TGTGCCCGCAGTTCGGCCCTTTATAGGGCCGTGAACACTGAAGCTTTCTTT
CARSSALYRAVNTEAFF
>NA|TRBJ1-1|TRBD1|TRBV6-2/TRBV6-3
TGTGCCAGCGGGGGATTACAGGGGCTCAGTGAGACTGAAGCTTTCTTT
CASGGLQGLSETEAFF
>NA|TRBJ1-5|NA|TRBV7-9
TGTGCCAGCAGCTTAGTCCGGGGACAGCCCCAGCATTTT
CASSLVRGQPQHF
>NA|TRBJ2-7|TRBD2|TRBV7-9
TGTGCCAGCAGCACCAATAGCGGGCGGGCGTCCTACGAGCAGTACTTC
CASSTNSGRASYEQYF
>many|TRBJ2-7|NA|TRBV14
TGTGCCAGCTCGAGGGGGTACGAGCAGTACTTC
CASSRGYEQYF
>NA|TRBJ1-3|TRBD1|TRBV28
TGTGCCAGCAGTCCCCTTCTCAGGGGGCCGGAAAACACCATATATTTT
CASSPLLRGPENTIYF
>many|TRBJ1-2|NA|TRBV7-9
TGTGCCAGCAGCTTAGGGGGCTCTAACTATGGCTACACCTTC
CASSLGGSNYGYTF
>NA|TRBJ1-1|TRBD1|TRBV6-4
TGTGCCAGCAGTGTAGACAGGGGGCGGAGAGCTTTCTTT
CASSVDRGRRAFF
>NA|TRBJ2-2|NA|TRBV7-8
TGTGCCAGCAGCTTAGAAGGGCCGGGACTGGTCCCCGGGGAGCTGTTTTTT
CASSLEGPGLVPGELFF
>NA|TRBJ2-7|NA|TRBV15
TGTGCCACCAGCAGAGCCCTGACCTACGAGCAGTACTTC
CATSRALTYEQYF
>few|TRBJ2-2|TRBD1|TRBV27
TGTGCCAGCAGTTATCAGGGGGCTTTCACCGGGGAGCTGTTTTTT
CASSYQGAFTGELFF
>NA|TRBJ2-1|TRBD2|TRBV4-2
TGTGCCAGCAGCCAAGAGTTAGGAGCGGGGCCTTACAATGAGCAGTTCTTC
CASSQELGAGPYNEQFF
>few|TRBJ2-3|NA|TRBV12-3/TRBV12-4
TGTGCCAGCAGTTCCGGACTTAGAGTCACAGATACGCAGTATTTT
CASSSGLRVTDTQYF
>NA|TRBJ2-5|TRBD2|TRBV20-1
TGCAGTGCTCTTGCCCCACTAGCGGGGAAAGAGACCCAGTACTTC
CSALAPLAGKETQYF
>NA|TRBJ2-5|NA|TRBV28
TGTGCCAGCAGCTCCAACCTGGGGACCGTACTTGGAGAGACCCAGTACTTC
CASSSNLGTVLGETQYF
>few|TRBJ2-1|NA|TRBV28
TGTGCCAGCAGTTTATTGGCCCCGGGGCCGGTGAACAATGAGCAGTTCTTC
CASSLLAPGPVNNEQFF
>NA|TRBJ2-1|TRBD2|TRBV7-3
TGTGCCAGCAGCTCGTACCTAGCGGGGGCATACTACAATGAGCAGTTCTTC
CASSSYLAGAYYNEQFF
>NA|TRBJ2-4|NA|TRBV25-1
TGTGCCAGTCAAAAACAGGGAATCCTAGCCAAAAACATTCAGTACTTC
CASQKQGILAKNIQYF
>few|TRBJ2-7|NA|TRBV5-1
TGCGCCAGCAGCTTGGATTTCACAGGGAGCTCCTACGAGCAGTACTTC
CASSLDFTGSSYEQYF
>many|TRBJ2-5|TRBD2|TRBV6-6
TGTGCCACCTCGGGGGGATTGGAGACCCAGTACTTC
CATSGGLETQYF
>few|TRBJ2-7|TRBD2|TRBV12-3/TRBV12-4
TGTGCCAGCAGTTTAGGCCCCACGGGAGCGGGGGCCTACGAGCAGTACTTC
CASSLGPTGAGAYEQYF
>NA|TRBJ2-3|TRBD1|TRBV5-8
TGTGCCAGCAGCCCGGACAGGGCGACAGATACGCAGTATTTT
CASSPDRATDTQYF
>few|TRBJ2-7|NA|TRBV3-1
TGTGCCAGCAGCGGGGGGCTTACCTCCTACGAGCAGTACTTC
CASSGGLTSYEQYF
>few|TRBJ1-2|TRBD1|TRBV3-1
TGTGCCAGCAGCCAAGAGACAGGGGGCAATGGCTACACCTTC
CASSQETGGNGYTF
>NA|TRBJ2-6|NA|TRBV6-6
TGTGCCAGCAGTTCCTCGGACGGTTACTCTGGGGCCAACGTCCTGACTTTC
CASSSSDGYSGANVLTF
>few|TRBJ2-1|TRBD1|TRBV4-3
TGCGCCAGCAGCCAAGATCAGACAGGGTGGGAGCAGTTCTTC
CASSQDQTGWEQFF